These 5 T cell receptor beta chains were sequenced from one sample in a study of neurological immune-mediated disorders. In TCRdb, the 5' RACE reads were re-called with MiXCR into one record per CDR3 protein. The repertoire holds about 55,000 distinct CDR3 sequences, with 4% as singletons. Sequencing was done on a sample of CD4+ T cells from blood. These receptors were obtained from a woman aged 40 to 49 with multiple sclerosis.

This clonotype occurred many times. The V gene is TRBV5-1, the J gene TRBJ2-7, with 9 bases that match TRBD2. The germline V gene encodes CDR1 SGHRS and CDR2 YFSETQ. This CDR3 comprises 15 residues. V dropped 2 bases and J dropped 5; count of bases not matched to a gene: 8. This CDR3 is CASSFFSGGQNEQYF. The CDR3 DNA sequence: TGCGCCAGCAGCTTCTTCAGCGGGGGGCAGAACGAGCAGTACTTC.

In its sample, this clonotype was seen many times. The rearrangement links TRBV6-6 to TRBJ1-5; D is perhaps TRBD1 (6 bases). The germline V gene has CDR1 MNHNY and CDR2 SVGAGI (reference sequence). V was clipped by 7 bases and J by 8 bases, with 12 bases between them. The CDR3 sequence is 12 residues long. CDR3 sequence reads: CASTRPGEPQHF. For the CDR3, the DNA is TGTGCCAGCACCCGACCAGGGGAGCCCCAGCATTTT.

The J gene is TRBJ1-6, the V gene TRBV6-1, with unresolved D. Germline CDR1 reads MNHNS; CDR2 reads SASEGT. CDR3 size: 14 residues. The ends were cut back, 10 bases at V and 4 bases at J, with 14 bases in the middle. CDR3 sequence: CATRTTVYNSPLHF. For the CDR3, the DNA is TGTGCCACCCGGACTACAGTTTATAATTCACCCCTCCACTTT.

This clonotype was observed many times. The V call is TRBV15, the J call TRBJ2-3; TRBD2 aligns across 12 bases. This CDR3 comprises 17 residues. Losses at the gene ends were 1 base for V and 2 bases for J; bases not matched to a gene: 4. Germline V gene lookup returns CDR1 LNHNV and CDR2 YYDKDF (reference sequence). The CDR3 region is CATSRGLAGADTDTQYF. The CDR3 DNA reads TGTGCCACCAGCAGAGGACTAGCGGGGGCCGACACAGATACGCAGTATTTT.

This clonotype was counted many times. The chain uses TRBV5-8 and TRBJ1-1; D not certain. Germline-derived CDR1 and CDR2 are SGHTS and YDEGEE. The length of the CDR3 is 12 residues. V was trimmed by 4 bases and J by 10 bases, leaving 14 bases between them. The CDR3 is CASSRQEKGAFF. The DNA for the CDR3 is TGTGCCAGCAGCCGTCAGGAAAAGGGAGCTTTCTTT. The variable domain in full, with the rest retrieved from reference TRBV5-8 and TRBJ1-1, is EAGVTQSPTHLIKTRGQQATLRCSPISGHTSVYWYQQALGLGLQFLLWYDEGEERNRGNFPPRFSGRQFPNYSSELNVNALELEDSALYLCASSRQEKGAFFGQGTRLTVV.